These 25 T cell receptor beta chains were all obtained from the same sample, sequenced in a study of shared clonotypes between healthy human individuals. Measured with immunoSEQ multiplex PCR; TCRdb has only the in-frame clones, and not every one. The sample lists about 800,000 clones; 96% were seen once. Naivety among CD8 cells was defined by CD45RO negativity and positive CCR7 selection, thereby excluding terminally differentiated effector memory CD45RA+ cells. Material for sequencing was naive CD8+ T cells sorted from blood. Receptors were obtained from a man younger than 40 in good health.

CDR3 loop: CASSLVDSANTGELFF. Written as DNA, the CDR3 is TGTGCCAGCAGTTTGGTCGACAGCGCGAACACCGGGGAGCTGTTTTTT. This sequence joins TRBV27 and TRBJ2-2, with D possibly TRBD1 on 5 matching bases. Germline V CDR1 and CDR2: MNHEY, SMNVEV (reference sequence). The CDR3 has 16 amino acids. The V gene lost 3 bases and the J gene lost 0 bases, with 11 bases spanning the gap.

The V and J genes are TRBV9 and TRBJ1-5; 12 bases match TRBD1. Trimming took 3 bases from V and 4 from J; bases not matched to a gene: 11. The germline CDR1 and CDR2 sequences are SGDLS and YYNGEE. The CDR3 spans 18 residues. CDR3 nucleotides: TGTGCCAGCAGCGCGCCGGGACAGGGGGCCAACATAAATCAGCCCCAGCATTTT. Its translation: CASSAPGQGANINQPQHF.

The chain has TRBV10-3 and TRBJ2-7; no firm D call. The CDR3 totals 13 residues. The V end lost 4 bases, the J end lost 3 bases, and 10 bases lay between the germline ends. Germline assignment: CDR1 ENHRY and CDR2 SYGVKD. The CDR3 DNA is TGTGCCATCAGTGTCTCTCAAGACTACGAGCAGTACTTC. It encodes CAISVSQDYEQYF.

The chain has TRBV18 and TRBJ2-7; D gene unclear. Germline V CDR1 and CDR2: KGHSH, LQKENI. The CDR3 has 12 amino acids. V was pared by 3 bases and J by 4 bases, with 7 bases between. For the CDR3, the DNA is TGTGCCAGCTCACCCGGTGAGTACGAGCAGTACTTC. Its protein product is CASSPGEYEQYF.

The rearrangement links TRBV29-1 to TRBJ1-2, with D perhaps TRBD1 (6 bases). Germline V gene data show CDR1 as SQVTM and CDR2 as ANQGSEA. Trimming removed 7 bases from V and 4 bases from J, with 19 bases in between. This CDR3 spans 14 amino acids. CDR3 DNA: TGCAGCGCCCTGGAGGGGGGGACTCTCTATGGCTACACCTTC. It yields the protein CSALEGGTLYGYTF. Filled out from reference TRBV29-1 and TRBJ1-2, the complete variable domain reads SAVISQKPSRDICQRGTSLTIQCQVDSQVTMMFWYRQQPGQSLTLIATANQGSEATYESGFVIDKFPISRPNLTFSTLTVSNMSPEDSSIYLCSALEGGTLYGYTFGSGTRLTVV.

This clone was seen once. This chain connects TRBV5-1 to TRBJ1-2, with TRBD1 matching 8 bases. Germline CDR1 SGHRS, CDR2 YFSETQ. J was trimmed by 8 bases and V by 3 bases; bases with no gene match: 9. CDR3 length: 14 amino acids. The CDR3 bases are TGCGCCAGCAGCTCCGGACAGGGTAGTGAGGGCTACACCTTC. It is translated as CASSSGQGSEGYTF.

The rearrangement links TRBV6-1 to TRBJ2-7; 8 nucleotides align to TRBD1. Germline CDR1 MNHNS, CDR2 SASEGT. The V gene end was trimmed by 6 bases and the J gene end by 3 bases; junction bases not matched to a gene: 4. This CDR3 region has 13 residues. CDR3 DNA: TGTGCCAGCAGGGACAGGGACCACTACGAGCAGTACTTC. Encoded protein: CASRDRDHYEQYF.

Remarks on this clone: Germline is not matched at one junction end, which may reflect a read error. V gene TRBV7-9 combines with J gene TRBJ2-7; 8 bases are a match to TRBD1. Germline V gene lookup returns CDR1 SEHNR and CDR2 FQNEAQ (reference sequence). The CDR3 has 12 residues. CDR3 sequence (DNA): TGTGCCAGCAGCTTACCCAGGGGACAGGTAGACTTC. It specifies CASSLPRGQVDF. Full variable domain (missing parts from reference TRBV7-9 and TRBJ2-7): DTGVSQNPRHKITKRGQNVTFRCDPISEHNRLYWYRQTLGQGPEFLTYFQNEAQLEKSRLLSDRFSAERPKGSFSTLEIQRTEQGDSAMYLCASSLPRGQVDFGPGTRLTVT.

This sequence joins TRBV25-1 and TRBJ2-1; no clear D gene. This CDR3 is built from 16 residues. The V and J ends lost 1 base and 9 bases respectively, with 19 bases between them. Germline V gives CDR1 MGHDK, CDR2 SYGVNS. CDR3 in amino acids: CASSEFNAWMGAEQFF. CDR3 DNA: TGTGCCAGCAGTGAATTCAACGCTTGGATGGGCGCTGAGCAGTTCTTC.

V is TRBV15 and J is TRBJ2-2, with D unclear. The CDR3 extends over 14 amino acids. Germline CDR1 and CDR2: LNHNV and YYDKDF (reference sequence). Trimming left V 5 bases short and J 0 bases short, with 7 bases between. The CDR3 here is CATSVRSNTGELFF. Written as DNA, the CDR3 is TGTGCCACCAGCGTCAGATCGAACACCGGGGAGCTGTTTTTT.

The rearrangement links TRBV6-6 to TRBJ1-2; 9 bases map to TRBD1. Germline CDR1 is MNHNY and CDR2 is SVGAGI (reference sequence). This CDR3 is 13 amino acids long. The J segment lost 6 bases and the V segment lost 6 bases, leaving 5 bases of the junction unmatched. CDR3 sequence (DNA): TGTGCCAGCAGAACAGGGGGCGCGGATGGCTACACCTTC. As protein: CASRTGGADGYTF.

The V call is TRBV7-9, the J call TRBJ2-7; D not resolved. V lost 9 bases, J lost 0 bases, and 18 bases lay in between. Per the germline V gene, CDR1 is SEHNR and CDR2 is FQNEAQ (reference sequence). This CDR3 region has 15 residues. CDR3 region: CASTGPSGNSYEQYF. In DNA form, the CDR3 reads TGTGCCAGTACGGGCCCCTCCGGAAACTCCTACGAGCAGTACTTC.

The chain couples TRBV19 to TRBJ2-7; D may be TRBD2 (6 bases). Germline-derived CDR1 and CDR2 are LNHDA and SQIVND (reference sequence). Trimming cost V 3 bases and J 3 bases, with 9 bases left between them. CDR3 length: 13 residues. The CDR3 protein is CASSIFSGYEQYF. CDR3 nucleotides: TGTGCCAGTAGTATCTTTAGCGGCTACGAGCAGTACTTC.

This clone was counted a single time. DNA of the CDR3: TGTGCCAGCAGCACCCGCCTGGGGCTGGAGTACTTC. It translates to CASSTRLGLEYF. The chain carries TRBV13 and TRBJ2-7, with a possible D match to TRBD1 (5 bases). Trimming removed 5 bases from V and 11 bases from J, with 16 bases in between. The CDR3 runs 12 residues. CDR1 is PRHDT, CDR2 FYEKMQ, per germline (reference sequence).

This clone was observed once. J is TRBJ1-1 and V is TRBV6-6, with a weak D call TRBD1 (6 bases). The V end was cut by 11 bases, the J end by 1 base, with 14 bases between. Germline lookup yields CDR1 MNHNY and CDR2 SVGAGI (reference sequence). The CDR3 covers 13 residues. CDR3 amino acids: CASTDRRNTEAFF. As DNA, the CDR3 is TGTGCCTCGACGGACAGAAGGAACACTGAAGCTTTCTTT.

The rearrangement joins TRBV28 to TRBJ2-7, with 10 bases that match TRBD2. CDR1 is MDHEN, CDR2 SYDVKM, per germline. The CDR3 totals 16 residues. Losses at the gene ends were 3 bases for V and 4 bases for J; bases not matched to a gene: 9. The CDR3 loop is CASSFRASGGRYEQYF. The CDR3, as DNA: TGTGCCAGCAGTTTTCGGGCTAGCGGGGGTCGGTACGAGCAGTACTTC.

The rearrangement links TRBV28 to TRBJ2-4; D is uncertain. Germline-derived CDR1 and CDR2 are MDHEN and SYDVKM. Trimming took off 6 bases at V and 1 base at J, with 22 bases between the two ends. The CDR3 has 18 residues. The CDR3 loop reads CASRPTDMDVMAKNIQYF. The CDR3 bases are TGTGCCAGCAGACCTACTGACATGGACGTCATGGCCAAAAACATTCAGTACTTC.

The chain links TRBV6-1 to TRBJ2-2; 12 nucleotides match TRBD2. Germline values: CDR1 MNHNS, CDR2 SASEGT. After removal of 3 bases from V and 10 bases from J, the junction contained 15 bases not matched to a gene. This CDR3 spans 18 amino acids. The CDR3 region is CASSDSTSGRYTGVELFF. CDR3 in DNA: TGTGCCAGCAGTGATTCGACTAGCGGGAGATATACCGGGGTGGAGCTGTTTTTT.

V is TRBV9 and J is TRBJ2-1; D is ambiguous. The CDR3 sequence is 13 residues long. Germline V gives CDR1 SGDLS, CDR2 YYNGEE. The V end lost 4 bases, the J end lost 6 bases, and 11 bases lay between the germline ends. The chain's CDR3 is CASSPPQINEQFF. In nucleotides, the CDR3 is TGTGCCAGCAGCCCTCCTCAGATCAATGAGCAGTTCTTC. The variable domain in full, with the rest retrieved from reference TRBV9 and TRBJ2-1, is DSGVTQTPKHLITATGQRVTLRCSPRSGDLSVYWYQQSLDQGLQFLIQYYNGEERAKGNILERFSAQQFPDLHSELNLSSLELGDSALYFCASSPPQINEQFFGPGTRLTVL.

The chain couples TRBV15 to TRBJ2-4; D is uncertain. V lost 0 bases, J lost 6 bases, and 9 bases lay in between. CDR1 is LNHNV, CDR2 YYDKDF, per germline (reference sequence). This CDR3 spans 14 amino acids. The CDR3 here is CATSRDTAANIQYF. The CDR3, as DNA: TGTGCCACCAGCAGAGATACAGCTGCAAACATTCAGTACTTC. The complete variable domain, with remaining parts taken from reference TRBV15 and TRBJ2-4, reads DAMVIQNPRYQVTQFGKPVTLSCSQTLNHNVMYWYQQKSSQAPKLLFHYYDKDFNNEADTPDNFQSRRPNTSFCFLDIRSPGLGDTAMYLCATSRDTAANIQYFGAGTRLSVL.

J is TRBJ2-7 and V is TRBV7-2, with D unresolved. The CDR3 is made up of 12 amino acids. Trimming pared 3 bases from V and 3 bases from J, leaving 6 bases between. CDR1 SGHTA and CDR2 FQGNSA come from the germline V gene. CDR3 sequence reads: CASSFLYYEQYF. The CDR3 coding sequence is TGTGCCAGCAGCTTTCTGTACTACGAGCAGTACTTC. Full variable domain (outside the CDR3, taken from reference TRBV7-2 and TRBJ2-7): GAGVSQSPSNKVTEKGKDVELRCDPISGHTALYWYRQSLGQGLEFLIYFQGNSAPDKSGLPSDRFSAERTGGSVSTLTIQRTQQEDSAVYLCASSFLYYEQYFGPGTRLTVT.

V and J are TRBV7-2 and TRBJ2-7, with unresolved D. Between the trimmed V and J ends, which lost 5 bases and 1 base, there was a span of 9 bases. The V gene's germline CDR1 is SGHTA and CDR2 FQGNSA. The CDR3 spans 13 residues. CDR3 sequence (DNA): TGTGCCAGCAGCCAGATGGGGTCCTACGAGCAGTACTTC. It yields the protein CASSQMGSYEQYF.

This chain joins TRBV19 and TRBJ1-2; D may be TRBD1 (6 bases). This CDR3 is 16 amino acids long. Germline lookup yields CDR1 LNHDA and CDR2 SQIVND (reference sequence). With 4 bases removed from V and 0 bases from J, the gap between germline ends came to 15 bases. The CDR3 sequence is CASSTDRIPTNYGYTF. The CDR3 DNA reads as TGTGCCAGTAGTACCGACAGGATTCCTACTAACTATGGCTACACCTTC.

The chain is built from TRBV19 and TRBJ2-5; either TRBD1 or TRBD2 may supply D (5 bases each). CDR3 length equals 13 residues. V lost 3 bases and J 5 bases, leaving 10 bases between the germline ends. Looked up from germline, CDR1 is LNHDA and CDR2 is SQIVND (reference sequence). CDR3 protein: CASSMWDRETQYF. In DNA form, the CDR3 reads TGTGCCAGTAGTATGTGGGACCGGGAGACCCAGTACTTC.

The V gene is TRBV6-5, the J gene TRBJ2-7; 7 nucleotides agree with TRBD1. After removal of 5 bases from V and 5 bases from J, the junction contained 6 bases not matched to a gene. Germline assignment: CDR1 MNHEY and CDR2 SVGAGI. CDR3 length: 13 amino acids. As DNA, the CDR3 is TGTGCCAGCAGTCAAGGGACAGCCAACGAGCAGTACTTC. It specifies CASSQGTANEQYF.